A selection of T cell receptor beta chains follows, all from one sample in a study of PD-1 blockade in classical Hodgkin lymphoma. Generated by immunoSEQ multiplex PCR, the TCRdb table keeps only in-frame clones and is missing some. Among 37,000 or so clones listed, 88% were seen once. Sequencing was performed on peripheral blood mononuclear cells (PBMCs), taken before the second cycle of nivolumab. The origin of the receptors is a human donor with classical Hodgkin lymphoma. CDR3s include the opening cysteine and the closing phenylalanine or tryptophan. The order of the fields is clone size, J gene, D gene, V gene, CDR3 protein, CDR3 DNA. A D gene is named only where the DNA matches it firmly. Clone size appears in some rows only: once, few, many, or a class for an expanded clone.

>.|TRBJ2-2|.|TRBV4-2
CASSQKLTGELFF
TGTGCCAGCAGCCAAAAGTTGACCGGGGAGCTGTTTTTT
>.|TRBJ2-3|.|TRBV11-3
CASSASPSLYSTDTQYF
TGTGCCAGCAGCGCTAGCCCCAGCCTCTATAGCACAGATACGCAGTATTTT
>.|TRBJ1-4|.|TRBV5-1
CASSPTSQGRRTNEKLFF
TGCGCCAGCAGCCCAACGAGTCAGGGCAGGCGAACTAATGAAAAACTGTTTTTT
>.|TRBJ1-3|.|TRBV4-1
CASSHEGNTIYF
TGCGCCAGCAGCCACGAGGGAAACACCATATATTTT
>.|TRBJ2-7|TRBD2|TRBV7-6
CASSSGLAGPREQYF
TGTGCCAGCAGCAGCGGACTAGCGGGTCCCCGCGAGCAGTACTTC
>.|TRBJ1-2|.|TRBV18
CASSDVGKGYGYTF
TGTGCCAGCTCCGACGTAGGGAAGGGCTATGGCTACACCTTC
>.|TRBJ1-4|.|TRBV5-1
CASSSVDWGEKLFF
TGCGCCAGCAGCTCGGTTGATTGGGGCGAAAAACTGTTTTTT
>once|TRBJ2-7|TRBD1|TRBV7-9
CASSPGQGFNEQYF
TGTGCCAGCAGCCCCGGACAGGGTTTCAACGAGCAGTACTTC
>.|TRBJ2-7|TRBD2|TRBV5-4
CASSRDGGAYEQYF
TGTGCCAGCAGTAGGGACGGGGGGGCCTACGAGCAGTACTTC
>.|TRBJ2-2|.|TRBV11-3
CASSPRWGPPRNTGELFF
TGTGCCAGCAGCCCTAGATGGGGACCACCGAGGAACACCGGGGAGCTGTTTTTT
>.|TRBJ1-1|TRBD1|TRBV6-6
CASSYSNRGVEAFF
TGTGCCAGCAGTTACTCCAACAGGGGGGTGGAAGCTTTCTTT
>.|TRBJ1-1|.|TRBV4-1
CASSQVSERRHRGTEAFF
TGCGCCAGCAGCCAAGTCTCCGAACGGCGGCACCGCGGCACTGAAGCTTTCTTT
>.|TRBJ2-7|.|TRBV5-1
CASATQGGYEQYF
TGCGCCAGCGCCACCCAGGGGGGGTACGAGCAGTACTTC
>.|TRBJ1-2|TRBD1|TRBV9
CASSPRTGGDYGYTF
TGTGCCAGCAGCCCTCGGACAGGGGGGGACTATGGCTACACCTTC
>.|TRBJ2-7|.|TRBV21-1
CASSLQGVSYEQYF
TGTGCCAGCAGCTTACAGGGGGTCTCCTACGAGCAGTACTTC
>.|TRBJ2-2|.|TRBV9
CASSFRSLSVAGELFF
TGTGCCAGCAGCTTCAGATCCCTCAGCGTGGCCGGGGAGCTGTTTTTT
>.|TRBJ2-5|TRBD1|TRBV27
CASSPRRTGGAETQYF
TGTGCCAGCAGTCCACGGAGGACAGGGGGCGCGGAGACCCAGTACTTC
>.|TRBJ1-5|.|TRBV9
CASSVDGGWSQPQHF
TGTGCCAGCAGCGTAGACGGAGGATGGAGTCAGCCCCAGCATTTT
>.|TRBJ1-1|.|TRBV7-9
CASSQPITGLMNTEAFF
TGTGCCAGCAGCCAACCCATAACAGGACTCATGAACACTGAAGCTTTCTTT
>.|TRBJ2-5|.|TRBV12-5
CASGLLSQETQYF
TGTGCTAGTGGTTTGCTTAGCCAAGAGACCCAGTACTTC
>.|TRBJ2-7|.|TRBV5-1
CASSLLQESFYEQYF
TGCGCCAGCAGCTTGCTGCAGGAGAGTTTCTACGAGCAGTACTTC
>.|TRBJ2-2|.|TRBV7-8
CASSPELATGELFF
TGTGCCAGCAGCCCGGAGCTAGCTACCGGGGAGCTGTTTTTT
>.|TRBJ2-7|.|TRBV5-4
CASSLEGTMGEQYF
TGTGCCAGCAGCTTGGAGGGTACTATGGGCGAGCAGTACTTC
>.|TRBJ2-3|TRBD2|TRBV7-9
CASSPGLAGGLTDTQYF
TGTGCCAGCAGCCCGGGACTAGCGGGAGGGTTGACAGATACGCAGTATTTT
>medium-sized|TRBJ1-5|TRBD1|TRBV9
CASSVEGGLQPQHF
TGTGCCAGCAGCGTAGAAGGGGGCCTTCAGCCCCAGCATTTT
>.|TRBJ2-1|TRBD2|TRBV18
CASTFLPTSGRASVSYNEQFF
TGTGCCAGCACCTTTTTGCCAACTAGCGGGAGGGCCTCGGTCTCCTACAATGAGCAGTTCTTC
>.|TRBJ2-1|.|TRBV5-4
CASSPREYYNEQFF
TGTGCCAGCAGCCCCCGGGAGTACTACAATGAGCAGTTCTTC
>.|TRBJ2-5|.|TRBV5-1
CASSFAGQETQYF
TGCGCCAGCAGCTTCGCCGGGCAAGAGACCCAGTACTTC
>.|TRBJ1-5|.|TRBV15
CATSRAGGNQPQHF
TGTGCCACCAGCAGAGCGGGTGGCAATCAGCCCCAGCATTTT
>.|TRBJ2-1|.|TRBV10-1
CASSEDSGSVNEQFF
TGCGCCAGCAGTGAGGACAGCGGCTCCGTCAATGAGCAGTTCTTC
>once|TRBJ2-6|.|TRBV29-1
CSVGGTPSSGANVLTF
TGCAGCGTTGGGGGGACACCCAGCTCTGGGGCCAACGTCCTGACTTTC
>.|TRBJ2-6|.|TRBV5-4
CASSLTGLGANVLTF
TGTGCCAGCAGCTTGACAGGGTTAGGGGCCAACGTCCTGACTTTC
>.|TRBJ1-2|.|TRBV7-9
CASSLAIPAGDYGYTF
TGTGCCAGCAGCTTAGCGATACCTGCGGGGGACTATGGCTACACCTTC
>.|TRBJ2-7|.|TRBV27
CASRTWTDSYEQYF
TGTGCCAGCAGGACGTGGACGGACTCCTACGAGCAGTACTTC
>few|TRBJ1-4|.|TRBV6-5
CASSYFRGTYEKLFF
TGTGCCAGCAGTTACTTTCGGGGGACCTATGAAAAACTGTTTTTT
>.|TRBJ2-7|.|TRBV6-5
CASSYRGLGPYEQYF
TGTGCCAGCAGTTACAGGGGTTTGGGCCCCTACGAGCAGTACTTC
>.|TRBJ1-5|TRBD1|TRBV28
CASSLLRQGSNQPQHF
TGTGCCAGCAGTTTATTACGACAGGGAAGCAATCAGCCCCAGCATTTT
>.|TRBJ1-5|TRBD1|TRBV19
CASSIQGRQGRQPQHF
TGTGCCAGTAGTATCCAAGGGAGACAGGGCCGGCAGCCCCAGCATTTT
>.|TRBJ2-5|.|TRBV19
CASSMSRSVETQYF
TGTGCCAGTAGTATGTCCAGGTCTGTAGAGACCCAGTACTTC